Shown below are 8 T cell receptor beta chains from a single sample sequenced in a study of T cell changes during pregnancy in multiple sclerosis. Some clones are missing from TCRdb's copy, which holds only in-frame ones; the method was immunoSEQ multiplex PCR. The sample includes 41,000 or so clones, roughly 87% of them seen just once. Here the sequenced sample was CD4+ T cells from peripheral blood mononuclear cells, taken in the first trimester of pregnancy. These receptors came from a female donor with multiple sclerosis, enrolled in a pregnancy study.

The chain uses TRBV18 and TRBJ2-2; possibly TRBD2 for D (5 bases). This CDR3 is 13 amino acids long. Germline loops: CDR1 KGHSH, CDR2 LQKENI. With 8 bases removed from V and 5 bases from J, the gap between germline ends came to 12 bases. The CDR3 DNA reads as TGTGCCAGCACAACCGGCGGGACCGGGGAGCTGTTTTTT. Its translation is CASTTGGTGELFF.

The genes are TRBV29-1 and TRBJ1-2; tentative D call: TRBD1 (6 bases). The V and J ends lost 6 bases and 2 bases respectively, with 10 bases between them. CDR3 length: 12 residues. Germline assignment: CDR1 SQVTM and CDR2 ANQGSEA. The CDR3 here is CSVLTGNYGYTF. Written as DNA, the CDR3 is TGCAGCGTGCTGACAGGCAACTATGGCTACACCTTC.

The CDR3 reads CASSEGLAVAKNIQYF. The CDR3, as DNA: TGTGCCAGCAGTGAAGGACTAGCAGTAGCCAAAAACATTCAGTACTTC. The chain employs TRBV2 and TRBJ2-4; 7 bases are a match to TRBD2. The CDR3 contains 16 residues. J lost 0 bases, V lost 1 base, and 3 bases had no gene match. CDR1 is SNHLY and CDR2 is FYNNEI in the germline V gene.

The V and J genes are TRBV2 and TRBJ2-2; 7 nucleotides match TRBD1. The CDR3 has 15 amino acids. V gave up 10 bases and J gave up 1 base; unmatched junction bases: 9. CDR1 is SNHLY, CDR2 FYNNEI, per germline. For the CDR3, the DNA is TGTGCCACCCAGCCGGACAGGAGGAACACCGGGGAGCTGTTTTTT. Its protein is CATQPDRRNTGELFF.

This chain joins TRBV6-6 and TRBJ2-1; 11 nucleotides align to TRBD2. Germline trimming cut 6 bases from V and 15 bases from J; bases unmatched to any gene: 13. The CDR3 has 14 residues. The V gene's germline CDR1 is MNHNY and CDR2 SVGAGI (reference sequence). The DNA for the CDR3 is TGTGCCAGCAGCCCAGGACTAGCGGGTAGATCTGGGTTCTTC. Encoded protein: CASSPGLAGRSGFF.

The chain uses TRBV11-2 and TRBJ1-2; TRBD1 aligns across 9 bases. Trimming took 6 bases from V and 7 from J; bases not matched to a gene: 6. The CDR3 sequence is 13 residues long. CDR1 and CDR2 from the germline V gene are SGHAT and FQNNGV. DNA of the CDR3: TGTGCCAGCAGGTTACGACAGGGGGGTGGCTACACCTTC. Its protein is CASRLRQGGGYTF.

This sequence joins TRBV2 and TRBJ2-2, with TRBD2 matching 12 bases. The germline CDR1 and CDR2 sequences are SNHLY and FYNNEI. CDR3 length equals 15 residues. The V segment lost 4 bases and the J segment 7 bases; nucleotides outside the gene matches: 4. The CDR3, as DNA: TGTGCCAGCAGTGCGCTAGCGGGAGGGATCGGGGAGCTGTTTTTT. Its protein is CASSALAGGIGELFF.

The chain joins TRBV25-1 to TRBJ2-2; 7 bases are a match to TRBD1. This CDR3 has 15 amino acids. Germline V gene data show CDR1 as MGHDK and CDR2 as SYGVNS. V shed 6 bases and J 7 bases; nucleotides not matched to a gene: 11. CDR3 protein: CASSPRQGEVGELFF. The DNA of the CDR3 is TGTGCCAGCAGCCCTAGACAGGGAGAGGTCGGGGAGCTGTTTTTT.